One and the same sample provided the 27 T cell receptor beta chains below, sequenced in a study of shared clonotypes between healthy human individuals. The table came from immunoSEQ multiplex PCR; TCRdb's copy has only in-frame clones and leaves some out. The data contain fewer than 400,000 clones, roughly 70% of them singletons. Sequenced: memory CD4+ T cells sorted from blood. Noted subset: CD45RA-negative fraction. These receptor sequences come from a man aged 25-45 years in good health.

The chain employs TRBV7-2 and TRBJ2-7; D gene unclear. Germline V gives CDR1 SGHTA, CDR2 FQGNSA. Deletions cut 1 base from V and 4 bases from J, with 8 bases between. CDR3 length: 13 amino acids. Here the CDR3 DNA reads TGTGCCAGCAGCTTAGACCCCCTTTACGAGCAGTACTTC. Its translation: CASSLDPLYEQYF.

The V gene is TRBV9, the J gene TRBJ2-2; D remains ambiguous. V lost 8 bases, J lost 3 bases, and 14 bases lay in between. Germline CDR1 is SGDLS and CDR2 is YYNGEE. The CDR3 loop spans 14 amino acids. CDR3 DNA sequence: TGTGCCAGTAATAGGGTTCACGACACCGGGGAGCTGTTTTTT. Its translation: CASNRVHDTGELFF.

A few counts support this clone. J is TRBJ1-2 and V is TRBV7-8, with TRBD1 identical over 11 bases. V dropped 1 base and J dropped 4; count of bases not matched to a gene: 11. The CDR3 sequence is 18 residues long. The germline CDR1 and CDR2 sequences are SGHVS and FQNEAQ. DNA for the CDR3: TGTGCCAGCAGCTTAGATCTCGGACAGGGGGCATCAAGCTATGGCTACACCTTC. Translation: CASSLDLGQGASSYGYTF.

This chain joins TRBV29-1 and TRBJ1-4; weak D call: TRBD1 (6 bases). From germline, CDR1 is SQVTM and CDR2 ANQGSEA. V gave up 5 bases and J gave up 7 bases, with 11 bases separating them. The CDR3 extends over 12 amino acids. CDR3 residues: CSVSPDSEKLFF. As DNA, the CDR3 is TGCAGCGTTAGTCCGGACAGTGAAAAACTGTTTTTT.

The V gene is TRBV5-1, the J gene TRBJ2-5; 8 bases map to TRBD1. V was pared by 5 bases and J by 5 bases, with 11 bases of the junction left unmatched. The CDR3 runs 15 residues. The germline CDR1 and CDR2 sequences are SGHRS and YFSETQ. The CDR3 nucleotides read TGCGCCAGCAGACTGCCGCAGGGGGCAGGGGAGACCCAGTACTTC. Translating gives CASRLPQGAGETQYF.

The chain couples TRBV7-8 to TRBJ2-7, with TRBD2 as a possible D gene (6 bases). V was cut by 7 bases and J by 1 base, with 29 bases left in between. Looked up from germline, CDR1 is SGHVS and CDR2 is FQNEAQ. The CDR3 contains 19 residues. The CDR3 region has the DNA TGTGCCAGCACCCTGGGTGGAGGGGAACTTAGATATCGATCCTACGAGCAGTACTTC. Protein sequence: CASTLGGGELRYRSYEQYF.

This clone was counted a few times. The V call is TRBV5-5, the J call TRBJ2-5; 11 positions match TRBD2. The CDR3 consists of 15 residues. Looked up from germline, CDR1 is SGHKS and CDR2 is YYEKEE (reference sequence). After removal of 6 bases from V and 5 bases from J, the junction contained 9 bases not matched to a gene. The CDR3 loop reads CASILIAGGAETQYF. CDR3 nucleotide sequence: TGTGCCAGCATCCTGATAGCGGGGGGGGCGGAGACCCAGTACTTC. Looking up the rest from reference TRBV5-5 and TRBJ2-5 gives the full variable domain: DAGVTQSPTHLIKTRGQQVTLRCSPISGHKSVSWYQQVLGQGPQFIFQYYEKEERGRGNFPDRFSARQFPNYSSELNVNALLLGDSALYLCASILIAGGAETQYFGPGTRLLVL.

The rearrangement links TRBV11-3 to TRBJ2-5; a possible D gene is TRBD2 (5 bases). With 1 base removed from V and 3 bases from J, the gap between germline ends came to 18 bases. The CDR3 has 17 amino acids. Germline assignment: CDR1 SGHNT and CDR2 YENEEA. CDR3 region: CASSLGAPPRREETQYF. The CDR3 coding sequence is TGTGCCAGCAGCTTAGGCGCCCCACCACGGCGGGAAGAGACCCAGTACTTC.

The gene calls are TRBV27 and TRBJ1-2; weak D call: TRBD1 (6 bases). V was trimmed by 5 bases and J by 7 bases, leaving 17 bases between them. Germline lookup yields CDR1 MNHEY and CDR2 SMNVEV (reference sequence). The CDR3 extends over 14 amino acids. CDR3 nucleotides: TGTGCCAGCAGTCAATGGGGGCGGGAGGTTGGCTACACCTTC. This sequence encodes CASSQWGREVGYTF.

This rearrangement joins TRBV5-5 to TRBJ1-2; D ambiguous. V gave up 0 bases and J gave up 7 bases, with 7 bases separating them. The CDR3 length is 12 residues. Germline V gene lookup returns CDR1 SGHKS and CDR2 YYEKEE (reference sequence). CDR3 in DNA: TGTGCCAGCAGCTTGGAACATGGTGGCTACACCTTC. Its translation is CASSLEHGGYTF.

CDR3 nucleotides: TGCGCCAGCAGCTTGGCGGGACAATTATACGAGCAGTACTTC. Protein sequence: CASSLAGQLYEQYF. The chain links TRBV5-1 to TRBJ2-7, with D possibly being TRBD1 (6 bases). The length of the CDR3 is 14 residues. Germline CDR1 reads SGHRS; CDR2 reads YFSETQ. V lost 0 bases and J lost 4, with 11 bases in between. Using reference TRBV5-1 and TRBJ2-7 for the parts outside the CDR3, the full variable domain is KAGVTQTPRYLIKTRGQQVTLSCSPISGHRSVSWYQQTPGQGLQFLFEYFSETQRNKGNFPGRFSGRQFSNSRSEMNVSTLELGDSALYLCASSLAGQLYEQYFGPGTRLTVT.

The rearrangement joins TRBV15 to TRBJ2-3; a possible D gene is TRBD1 (6 bases). With 5 bases removed from V and 2 bases from J, the gap between germline ends came to 8 bases. CDR1 LNHNV and CDR2 YYDKDF come from the germline V gene (reference sequence). This CDR3 region has 13 residues. The CDR3 DNA reads TGTGCCACCAGCCGACAGGACACAGATACGCAGTATTTT. Translating gives CATSRQDTDTQYF.

The chain is built from TRBV5-1 and TRBJ2-2; D remains unclear. The CDR3 is made up of 14 amino acids. V was trimmed by 0 bases and J by 4 bases, leaving 7 bases between them. Germline CDR1 and CDR2: SGHRS and YFSETQ. CDR3 nucleotides: TGCGCCAGCAGCTTGGAAGATTTCACCGGGGAGCTGTTTTTT. Translating gives CASSLEDFTGELFF.

This clone was seen more than once but under ten times. This chain links TRBV25-1 with TRBJ2-7; TRBD1 might be the D (6 bases). V shed 6 bases and J shed 4 bases, with 13 bases lying between them. The CDR3 extends over 13 amino acids. Germline assignment: CDR1 MGHDK and CDR2 SYGVNS. CDR3 DNA: TGTGCCAGCAGCCGGGACACACCTTACGAGCAGTACTTC. Translated: CASSRDTPYEQYF.

The rearrangement uses TRBV5-6 and TRBJ2-7; 13 bases agree with TRBD2. J was trimmed by 9 bases and V by 2 bases; bases with no gene match: 20. Germline-derived CDR1 and CDR2 are SGHDT and YYEEEE. CDR3 length equals 19 residues. CDR3 sequence reads: CASSFGLAGVFDPYSVQYF. The CDR3 DNA is TGTGCCAGCAGCTTCGGACTAGCGGGAGTTTTTGATCCATATTCTGTGCAGTACTTC.

This clone turned up a few times. The chain joins TRBV7-2 to TRBJ2-7, with 8 bases fitting TRBD2. The J segment lost 10 bases and the V segment lost 7 bases, leaving 15 bases of the junction unmatched. The CDR3 runs 14 residues. CDR1 SGHTA and CDR2 FQGNSA come from the germline V gene. The CDR3 DNA sequence: TGTGCCAGCACCCCCATCTTCCGGGAGGGCCTCCAGTACTTC. This codes for CASTPIFREGLQYF.

This clone occurred a few times. The J gene is TRBJ2-1, the V gene TRBV19; D unresolved. The CDR3 length is 15 residues. Germline loops: CDR1 LNHDA, CDR2 SQIVND (reference sequence). V lost 6 bases to trimming and J lost 4 bases, with 16 bases between them. The CDR3 region has the DNA TGTGCCAGTAGCCAACAACACTCGGGTTACAATGAGCAGTTCTTC. Translating gives CASSQQHSGYNEQFF. Based on the CDR3 plus reference TRBV19 and TRBJ2-1, the full variable domain is DGGITQSPKYLFRKEGQNVTLSCEQNLNHDAMYWYRQDPGQGLRLIYYSQIVNDFQKGDIAEGYSVSREKKESFPLTVTSAQKNPTAFYLCASSQQHSGYNEQFFGPGTRLTVL.

The chain employs TRBV30 and TRBJ1-5, with D unresolved. The germline CDR1 and CDR2 sequences are GTSNPN and SVGIG (reference sequence). The V gene lost 3 bases and the J gene lost 11 bases, with 11 bases spanning the gap. The CDR3 extends over 11 amino acids. The CDR3 region is CAWRSADAQHF. The CDR3 DNA follows: TGTGCCTGGAGGAGCGCGGATGCCCAGCATTTT. Using reference TRBV30 and TRBJ1-5 for the parts outside the CDR3, the full variable domain is SQTIHQWPATLVQPVGSPLSLECTVEGTSNPNLYWYRQAAGRGLQLLFYSVGIGQISSEVPQNLSASRPQDRQFILSSKKLLLSDSGFYLCAWRSADAQHFGDGTRLSIL.

The chain combines TRBV6-1 with TRBJ2-2; D is unresolved. CDR1 MNHNS and CDR2 SASEGT come from the germline V gene. Trimming cost V 5 bases and J 5 bases, with 9 bases left between them. The CDR3 has 13 amino acids. DNA for the CDR3: TGTGCCAGCAGTATGCAACCTACCGGGGAGCTGTTTTTT. Protein sequence: CASSMQPTGELFF.

The chain employs TRBV27 and TRBJ2-7; 8 nucleotides line up with TRBD1. Germline CDR1 reads MNHEY; CDR2 reads SMNVEV (reference sequence). Trimming cost V 2 bases and J 2 bases; bases outside gene matches: 17. CDR3 length equals 19 residues. CDR3 protein: CASSLKGRTGTGWTYEQYF. The CDR3 region has the DNA TGTGCCAGCAGTTTAAAAGGTAGAACAGGGACAGGTTGGACCTACGAGCAGTACTTC.

The V and J genes are TRBV6-6 and TRBJ2-7; D call uncertain. This CDR3 comprises 12 residues. Germline CDR1 is MNHNY and CDR2 is SVGAGI (reference sequence). V was shortened by 6 bases and J by 2 bases, with 8 bases between the two germline ends. The CDR3 protein is CASRRETYEQYF. The CDR3 DNA reads TGTGCCAGCAGAAGGGAAACCTACGAGCAGTACTTC.

J is TRBJ2-7 and V is TRBV10-3, with no clear D. Between the trimmed V and J ends, which lost 10 bases and 5 bases, there was a span of 12 bases. The CDR3 is made up of 11 amino acids. Germline loops: CDR1 ENHRY, CDR2 SYGVKD. The CDR3 loop reads CATAEANEQYF. CDR3 nucleotides: TGTGCCACCGCGGAAGCTAACGAGCAGTACTTC.

This clone was detected ten times or more. The gene calls are TRBV7-6 and TRBJ2-7, with TRBD2 matching 12 bases. V was pared by 4 bases and J by 6 bases, with 7 bases of the junction left unmatched. The CDR3 covers 15 residues. Germline-derived CDR1 and CDR2 are SGHVS and FNYEAQ. The DNA for the CDR3 is TGTGCCAGCAGCTCGACTAGCGGGAGATCGGGCGAGCAGTACTTC. Residues: CASSSTSGRSGEQYF.

This sequence joins TRBV7-8 and TRBJ1-5; D call uncertain. The CDR3 loop spans 15 amino acids. Trimming stripped 1 base from V and 6 bases from J, with 13 bases between. From germline, CDR1 is SGHVS and CDR2 FQNEAQ. CDR3 protein: CASSLVPESGQPQHF. The CDR3 DNA follows: TGTGCCAGCAGCTTAGTTCCGGAGTCTGGTCAGCCCCAGCATTTT.

The gene calls are TRBV5-1 and TRBJ1-4; D perhaps matches TRBD1 (6 bases). Germline V gene sequence: CDR1 SGHRS, CDR2 YFSETQ. There are 13 residues in the CDR3. Trimming removed 5 bases at V and 7 bases at J, with 12 bases between. CDR3 coding DNA: TGCGCCAGCAGTGAAGGGGGTAGTGAAAAACTGTTTTTT. Translation: CASSEGGSEKLFF.

The rearrangement joins TRBV9 to TRBJ1-1, with D possibly matching TRBD1 (5 bases). The germline CDR1 and CDR2 sequences are SGDLS and YYNGEE. V was pared by 0 bases and J by 4 bases, with 13 bases between. The CDR3 consists of 15 residues. Written as DNA, the CDR3 is TGTGCCAGCAGCGTAGGCGGGGGTGGCGGCACTGAAGCTTTCTTT. It encodes CASSVGGGGGTEAFF.

This clone was picked up a small number of times. A much larger clone differs by one base, so this may be a read error. Within the sample, other DNA sequences also encode this same CDR3. The chain uses TRBV7-2 and TRBJ2-1, with no clear D. The germline V gene has CDR1 SGHTA and CDR2 FQGNSA. V lost 1 base to trimming and J lost 5 bases, with 6 bases between them. There are 13 residues in the CDR3. The CDR3 spells CASSLGQNNEQFF. CDR3 nucleotides: TGTGCCAGCAGCTTAGGGCAGAACAATGAGCAGTTCTTC.